A single sample is the source of the 27 T cell receptor beta chains below, sequenced in a study of sequential checkpoint blockade in melanoma. Data came from immunoSEQ multiplex PCR; TCRdb stores just in-frame clones and leaves some out. The table lists about 40,000 clones, 80% to 90% of them singletons, with 12% in the top ten. As to treatment: randomized to nivolumab then ipilimumab (arm A) or the reverse (arm B). The material was CD8+ T cells sorted from blood (inferred from file names), obtained from a patient given nivolumab and ipilimumab in sequence. The origin of the receptors is a human donor with melanoma.

V gene TRBV27 combines with J gene TRBJ2-1, with 10 bases that match TRBD1. The CDR3 sequence is 17 residues long. From germline, CDR1 is MNHEY and CDR2 SMNVEV (reference sequence). V lost 1 base and J lost 6; bases outside the gene matches: 9. Written as DNA, the CDR3 is TGTGCCAGCAGTTTATATACGGGACAGGGGAAGTTCAATGAGCAGTTCTTC. This translates into CASSLYTGQGKFNEQFF.

The chain carries TRBV19 and TRBJ1-1; TRBD1 matches 8 bases. CDR3 length: 16 amino acids. V lost 3 bases, J lost 2 bases, and 8 bases stayed unmatched. Germline CDR1 LNHDA, CDR2 SQIVND (reference sequence). CDR3 region: CASSIVTGGDNTEAFF. CDR3 DNA: TGTGCCAGTAGTATCGTCACAGGGGGGGATAACACTGAAGCTTTCTTT.

The chain combines TRBV7-8 with TRBJ2-7; 7 bases map to TRBD1. This CDR3 spans 13 amino acids. With V trimmed by 4 bases and J by 1 base, 1 base remained unmatched. The germline V gene encodes CDR1 SGHVS and CDR2 FQNEAQ. This CDR3 reads CASSSGQSYEQYV. CDR3 DNA: TGTGCCAGCAGCTCGGGACAGTCCTACGAGCAGTACGTC.

The chain couples TRBV5-8 to TRBJ2-5; D unresolved. The CDR3 has 11 residues. Germline CDR1 reads SGHTS; CDR2 reads YDEGEE. V lost 4 bases, J lost 4 bases, and 5 bases lay in between. The CDR3 sequence is CASSPLETQYF. For the CDR3, the DNA is TGTGCCAGCAGCCCCCTAGAGACCCAGTACTTC.

The rearrangement uses TRBV4-1 and TRBJ2-7; 8 nucleotides line up with TRBD1. This CDR3 has 17 amino acids. The germline V gene encodes CDR1 MGHRA and CDR2 YSYEKL. Unmatched junction bases numbered 12, after V lost 4 bases and J lost 1 base. In DNA form, the CDR3 reads TGCGCCAGCAGCCTAACAGTCAGGGACAGGCTGTCCTACGAGCAGTACTTC. Translating it yields CASSLTVRDRLSYEQYF.

The chain carries TRBV19 and TRBJ1-2; D possibly corresponds to TRBD1 (5 bases). V was trimmed by 3 bases and J by 6 bases, leaving 17 bases between them. The CDR3 loop spans 15 amino acids. Germline lookup yields CDR1 LNHDA and CDR2 SQIVND (reference sequence). CDR3 bases: TGTGCCAGTAGTATGGTTCAGGGTTATTCAGATGGCTACACCTTC. Translating it yields CASSMVQGYSDGYTF.

The rearrangement joins TRBV9 to TRBJ1-1; TRBD1 might be the D (5 bases). Germline values: CDR1 SGDLS, CDR2 YYNGEE. Between the trimmed V and J ends, which lost 4 bases and 4 bases, there was a span of 11 bases. The CDR3 totals 13 residues. CDR3 in DNA: TGTGCCAGCAGCCTTGGGGGGGGCACTGAAGCTTTCTTT. Translated: CASSLGGGTEAFF.

V gene TRBV27 combines with J gene TRBJ2-5; the D gene is possibly TRBD1 (6 bases). Germline CDR1 and CDR2: MNHEY and SMNVEV (reference sequence). CDR3 length: 15 amino acids. Trimming shortened V by 3 bases and J by 1 base, and 12 bases separated the two germline ends. The CDR3 is CASSFRSGVQETQYF. The CDR3 DNA sequence: TGTGCCAGCAGTTTCAGGTCAGGGGTCCAAGAGACCCAGTACTTC.

The chain is built from TRBV18 and TRBJ2-7; 7 nucleotides match TRBD2. The CDR3 has 14 amino acids. V lost 3 bases, J lost 2 bases, and 4 bases stayed unmatched. Germline assignment: CDR1 KGHSH and CDR2 LQKENI. In nucleotides, the CDR3 is TGTGCCAGCTCACCCCCGGGACTAACCTACGAGCAGTACTTC. It codes for CASSPPGLTYEQYF.

The chain employs TRBV5-4 and TRBJ1-2; 7 bases match TRBD1. Germline V lookup: CDR1 SGHNT, CDR2 YYREEE (reference sequence). The CDR3 totals 16 residues. V gave up 0 bases and J gave up 5 bases; unmatched junction bases: 10. In nucleotides, the CDR3 is TGTGCCAGCAGCTTGGCTAACTCAGGGGGGAGTTATGGCTACACCTTC. This encodes CASSLANSGGSYGYTF.

The chain's CDR3 is CASSVGQGGNTIYF. The CDR3 DNA reads as TGTGCCAGCAGCGTAGGACAGGGTGGAAACACCATATATTTT. This chain joins TRBV9 and TRBJ1-3, with 7 bases aligning to TRBD1. V dropped 0 bases and J dropped 3; count of bases not matched to a gene: 0. The CDR3 is 14 residues long. The germline V gene has CDR1 SGDLS and CDR2 YYNGEE.

There are a few counts of this clone. The chain employs TRBV27 and TRBJ1-1; 8 bases align to TRBD1. J lost 2 bases, V lost 8 bases, and 4 bases had no gene match. The germline V gene has CDR1 MNHEY and CDR2 SMNVEV (reference sequence). CDR3 size: 13 residues. CDR3 sequence reads: CASSQGANTEAFF. CDR3 coding DNA: TGTGCCAGCTCTCAGGGGGCAAACACTGAAGCTTTCTTT.

The V call is TRBV7-8, the J call TRBJ2-1; D remains ambiguous. Trimming cost V 4 bases and J 16 bases, with 17 bases left between them. The germline CDR1 and CDR2 sequences are SGHVS and FQNEAQ. This CDR3 is 12 amino acids long. CDR3 DNA sequence: TGTGCCAGCAGCTCCGGCGGTGAGAGCGACTTCTTC. Residues: CASSSGGESDFF.

This chain connects TRBV10-1 to TRBJ2-1; the match to TRBD2 covers 13 bases. From germline, CDR1 is WNHNN and CDR2 SYGVQD (reference sequence). This CDR3 has 17 residues. Germline trimming cut 3 bases from V and 10 bases from J; bases unmatched to any gene: 12. Here the CDR3 DNA reads TGCGCCAGCAGTGACCCGGGACTAGCGGGACCCGGACACGAGCAGTTCTTC. Translation: CASSDPGLAGPGHEQFF.

V usage is TRBV11-2 and J usage is TRBJ2-7; 7 bases match TRBD1. CDR3 size: 15 residues. V gave up 5 bases and J gave up 4 bases; unmatched junction bases: 11. The germline V gene encodes CDR1 SGHAT and CDR2 FQNNGV. CDR3 loop: CASSNTGTAEYEQYF. The DNA of the CDR3 is TGTGCCAGCAGCAATACCGGGACAGCAGAATACGAGCAGTACTTC.

V gene TRBV7-9 combines with J gene TRBJ2-3, with 13 bases identical to TRBD2. After removal of 2 bases from V and 2 bases from J, the junction contained 4 bases not matched to a gene. CDR3 size: 17 residues. Germline V CDR1 and CDR2: SEHNR, FQNEAQ (reference sequence). CDR3 amino acids: CASSLRGTSGTTDTQYF. In nucleotides, the CDR3 is TGTGCCAGCAGCTTAAGGGGGACTAGCGGGACCACAGATACGCAGTATTTT.

The chain recombines TRBV4-3 with TRBJ2-5; a possible D gene is TRBD1 (6 bases). The CDR3 covers 15 residues. V was pared by 0 bases and J by 5 bases, with 13 bases between. The germline V gene has CDR1 LGHNA and CDR2 YSLEER. This chain's CDR3 is CASSQDTGSHETQYF. DNA for the CDR3: TGCGCCAGCAGCCAAGACACAGGGTCCCATGAGACCCAGTACTTC.

This clone is medium-sized. The DNA of the CDR3 is TGTGCCAGCAGCGACAGTCTAGGGACTGGATACAATGAGCAGTTCTTC. Amino acids: CASSDSLGTGYNEQFF. This chain links TRBV7-9 with TRBJ2-1; tentative D call: TRBD2 (6 bases). The CDR3 runs to 16 residues. V gave up 5 bases and J gave up 4 bases, with 18 bases separating them. Germline-derived CDR1 and CDR2 are SEHNR and FQNEAQ (reference sequence).

The rearrangement uses TRBV4-3 and TRBJ2-7; 10 bases agree with TRBD2. The CDR3 contains 13 residues. Per germline, CDR1 LGHNA and CDR2 YSLEER. The junction had 1 base not matched to a gene; V was cut back by 4 bases and J by 4 bases. The CDR3 loop is CASSPLAGYEQYV. CDR3 DNA sequence: TGCGCCAGCAGCCCACTAGCGGGATACGAGCAGTACGTC.

The chain recombines TRBV10-2 with TRBJ2-7; TRBD1 agrees at 10 bases. The CDR3 covers 14 residues. CDR1 WSHSY and CDR2 SAAADI come from the germline V gene. With 7 bases clipped from V and 5 bases from J, the junction kept 8 bases outside the gene matches. In DNA, the CDR3 is TGCGCCAGCAACGACAGGGGGCAGGGGAACGAGCAGTACTTC. It specifies CASNDRGQGNEQYF.

This chain joins TRBV5-8 and TRBJ2-4; 9 bases align to TRBD1. Unmatched junction bases numbered 13, after V lost 0 bases and J lost 0 bases. CDR1 is SGHTS and CDR2 is YDEGEE in the germline V gene. CDR3 size: 20 residues. The CDR3 DNA reads TGTGCCAGCAGCTTGGTTGAGGACAGGGGCGACCGGGGAGCCAAAAACATTCAGTACTTC. It is translated as CASSLVEDRGDRGAKNIQYF.

The chain employs TRBV4-1 and TRBJ1-2; TRBD1 might be the D (5 bases). This CDR3 is 13 amino acids long. Germline V gives CDR1 MGHRA, CDR2 YSYEKL. V dropped 4 bases and J dropped 7 bases, with 13 bases sitting between them. This chain's CDR3 is CASSPGFVGGYTF. In DNA, the CDR3 is TGCGCCAGCAGCCCAGGGTTCGTGGGTGGCTACACCTTC.

The chain employs TRBV29-1 and TRBJ2-7; a possible D gene is TRBD1 (6 bases). The CDR3 is 15 amino acids. The V gene lost 3 bases and the J gene lost 4 bases, with 19 bases spanning the gap. Germline V CDR1 and CDR2: SQVTM, ANQGSEA. As DNA, the CDR3 is TGCAGCGTTGAGTCCCCCCCGGGACACATATACGAGCAGTACGTC. Protein: CSVESPPGHIYEQYV.

The gene calls are TRBV13 and TRBJ2-7, with 7 bases fitting TRBD2. This CDR3 has 12 residues. CDR1 and CDR2 (germline): PRHDT, FYEKMQ (reference sequence). Germline trimming cut 6 bases from V and 2 bases from J; bases unmatched to any gene: 1. The CDR3 loop is CASSRGAYEQYV. CDR3 sequence (DNA): TGTGCCAGCAGTCGGGGGGCCTACGAGCAGTACGTC.

The gene calls are TRBV7-9 and TRBJ1-4; D is unresolved. Between the trimmed V and J ends, which lost 2 bases and 11 bases, there was a span of 15 bases. CDR1 and CDR2 (germline): SEHNR, FQNEAQ (reference sequence). The CDR3 extends over 14 amino acids. The CDR3 sequence: CASSLSREAGKLFF. CDR3 in DNA: TGTGCCAGCAGCTTATCTCGGGAGGCTGGGAAACTGTTTTTT. Supplemented by reference TRBV7-9 and TRBJ1-4, the full variable domain reads DTGVSQNPRHKITKRGQNVTFRCDPISEHNRLYWYRQTLGQGPEFLTYFQNEAQLEKSRLLSDRFSAERPKGSFSTLEIQRTEQGDSAMYLCASSLSREAGKLFFGSGTQLSVL.

The V and J genes are TRBV7-9 and TRBJ2-2; D unclear. V was trimmed by 5 bases and J by 2 bases, leaving 12 bases between them. Germline V lookup: CDR1 SEHNR, CDR2 FQNEAQ (reference sequence). CDR3 length: 15 amino acids. The CDR3 protein is CASSRYGPNTGELFF. The CDR3 nucleotides are TGTGCCAGCAGCCGCTATGGGCCCAACACCGGGGAGCTGTTTTTT. The full variable domain, in which reference TRBV7-9 and TRBJ2-2 provide the parts outside the CDR3, is DTGVSQNPRHKITKRGQNVTFRCDPISEHNRLYWYRQTLGQGPEFLTYFQNEAQLEKSRLLSDRFSAERPKGSFSTLEIQRTEQGDSAMYLCASSRYGPNTGELFFGEGSRLTVL.

This chain joins TRBV15 and TRBJ2-4; a weak D match, TRBD1 (5 bases). The CDR3 has 13 residues. V gave up 4 bases and J gave up 9 bases, with 13 bases separating them. Germline loops: CDR1 LNHNV, CDR2 YYDKDF (reference sequence). The CDR3 DNA follows: TGTGCCACCAGCACAGGGAAGGTTCTCATTCAGTACTTC. This sequence encodes CATSTGKVLIQYF.